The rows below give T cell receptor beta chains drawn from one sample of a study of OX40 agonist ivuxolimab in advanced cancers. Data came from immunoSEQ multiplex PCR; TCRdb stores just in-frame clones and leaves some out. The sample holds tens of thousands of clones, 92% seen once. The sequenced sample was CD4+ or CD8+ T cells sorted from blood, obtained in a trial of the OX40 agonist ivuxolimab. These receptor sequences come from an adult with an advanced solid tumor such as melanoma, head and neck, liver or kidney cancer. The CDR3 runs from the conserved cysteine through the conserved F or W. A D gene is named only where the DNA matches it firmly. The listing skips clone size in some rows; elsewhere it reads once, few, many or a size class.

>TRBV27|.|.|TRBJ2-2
TGTGCCAGCAGTCTAGTTGGCGGGGAGCTGTTTTTT
CASSLVGGELFF
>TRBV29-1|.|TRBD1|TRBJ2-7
TGCAGCGTTGGCCGGGGACAGAGCTACGAGCAGTACTTC
CSVGRGQSYEQYF
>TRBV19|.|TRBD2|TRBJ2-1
TGTGCCAGTAGTATCGCCGGACTAGGCCTCGGTGAGCAGTTCTTC
CASSIAGLGLGEQFF
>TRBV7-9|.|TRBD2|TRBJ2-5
TGTGCCAGCAGCCCCAGGACTAGCGGGAGGCTACAAGAGACCCAGTACTTC
CASSPRTSGRLQETQYF
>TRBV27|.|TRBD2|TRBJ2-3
TGTGCCAGCGGCGAGCGGGGGCTGGGGACAGATACGCAGTATTTT
CASGERGLGTDTQYF
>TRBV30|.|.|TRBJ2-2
TGTGCCTGGGATGGAGGGGGGCGGACCGGGGAGCTGTTTTTT
CAWDGGGRTGELFF
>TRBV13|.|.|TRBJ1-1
TGTGCCAGCAGCTTACGCGAATCTGAAGCTTTCTTT
CASSLRESEAFF
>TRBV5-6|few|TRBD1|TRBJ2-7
TGTGCCAGCAGTGTGGACAGGGGGGACGAGCAGTACTTC
CASSVDRGDEQYF
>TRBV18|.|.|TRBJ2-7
TGTGCCAGCTCACCGGGGCCCTGGGGGGAGCAGTACTTC
CASSPGPWGEQYF
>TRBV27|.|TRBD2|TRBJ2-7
TGTGCCAGCAGTTCGGGGACTAGCGGGGTCTACGAGCAGTACTTC
CASSSGTSGVYEQYF
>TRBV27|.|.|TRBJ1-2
TGTGCCAGCAGTTTCCGGCGAGAGGTGAACTATGGCTACACCTTC
CASSFRREVNYGYTF
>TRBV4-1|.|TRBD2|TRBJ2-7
TGCGCCAGCAGCCAACGACTAGCGGGACACTACGAGCAGTACTTC
CASSQRLAGHYEQYF
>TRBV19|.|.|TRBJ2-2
TGTGCCAGTAGTGGATCCCCCGGGTTCGGGGAGCTGTTTTTT
CASSGSPGFGELFF
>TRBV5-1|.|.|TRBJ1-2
TGCGCCAGCAGCTTGTCCCCGGGACGCCAACCGGTGGATGGCTACACCTTC
CASSLSPGRQPVDGYTF
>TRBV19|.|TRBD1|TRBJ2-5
TGTGCCAGTAGTCTCGAACGTCGGACAGGGCTAGAGACCCAGTACTTC
CASSLERRTGLETQYF
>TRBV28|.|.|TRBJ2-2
TGTGCCAGCAGCCTCACTAATGGTGCGGGAATCACCGGGGAGCTGTTTTTT
CASSLTNGAGITGELFF
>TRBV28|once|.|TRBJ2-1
TGTGCCAGCAGTTTCGTAGGGGGATATGAGCAGTTCTTC
CASSFVGGYEQFF
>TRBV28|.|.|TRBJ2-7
TGTGCCAGGTCCCCGGGACAAGCCTACGAGCAGTACTTC
CARSPGQAYEQYF
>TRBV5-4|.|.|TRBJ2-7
TGTGCCAGCAGTCCCGGGGGCGAGCAGTACTTC
CASSPGGEQYF
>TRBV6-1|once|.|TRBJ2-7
TGTGCCAGCAGTGGTCTTAGGGGATCCTACGAGCAGTACTTC
CASSGLRGSYEQYF
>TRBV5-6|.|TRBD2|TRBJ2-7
TGTGCCAGCAGCTTGGTGAAAGGGACTAGCGGGCCCTACGAGCAGTACTTC
CASSLVKGTSGPYEQYF
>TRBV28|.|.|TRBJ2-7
TGTGCCAGCAGTCCCCAATTATTCAGGGTCTACGAGCAGTACTTC
CASSPQLFRVYEQYF
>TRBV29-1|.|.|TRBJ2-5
TGCAGCGTGAGTGGAGGGTTAGAGACCCAGTACTTC
CSVSGGLETQYF
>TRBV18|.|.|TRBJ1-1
TGTGCCAGCTCATCCCAGGGAAGTCACATGAACACTGAAGCTTTCTTT
CASSSQGSHMNTEAFF
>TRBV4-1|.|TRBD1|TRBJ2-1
TGCGCCAGCAGCCACCAGACAGGGTATGAGCAGTTCTTC
CASSHQTGYEQFF
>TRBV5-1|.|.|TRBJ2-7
TGCGCCAGCAGCCCGGGGACGGGACGGGATTCCTACGAGCAGTACTTC
CASSPGTGRDSYEQYF
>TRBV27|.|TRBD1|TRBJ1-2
TGTGCCAGCAGTTTATCACTGGGGGACAGCTACTATGGCTACACCTTC
CASSLSLGDSYYGYTF
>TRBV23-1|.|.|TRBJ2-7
TGCGCCCCTCCCCATTGGGAGCAGTACTTC
CAPPHWEQYF
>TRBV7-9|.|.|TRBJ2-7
TGTGCCAGCAGCCCAAGACTAGACTACGAGCAGTACTTC
CASSPRLDYEQYF
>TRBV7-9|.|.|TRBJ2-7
TGTGCCAGCAACCTTCCAGCCCGCGAGCAGTACTTC
CASNLPAREQYF
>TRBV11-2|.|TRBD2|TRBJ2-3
TGTGCCAGCAGCCCAAGCGGGGGGAGGGCAGATACGCAGTATTTT
CASSPSGGRADTQYF
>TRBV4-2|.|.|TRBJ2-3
TGTGCCAGCAGCCAAGAAGGGGATACGCAGTATTTT
CASSQEGDTQYF
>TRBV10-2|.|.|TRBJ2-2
TGCGCCAGCAGTGACTGGGGAACGACTGGCGGGGAGCTGTTTTTT
CASSDWGTTGGELFF
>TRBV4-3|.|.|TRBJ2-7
TGCGCCAGCAGCCAAGATTTTCCGGGGTACTACGAGCAGTACTTC
CASSQDFPGYYEQYF
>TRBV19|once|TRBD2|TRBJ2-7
TGTGCCAGTAGCGACGGGAGGGGGTTTTACGAGCAGTACTTC
CASSDGRGFYEQYF
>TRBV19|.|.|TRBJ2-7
TGTGCCAGTAGTACGGGGACTTACGAGCAGTACTTC
CASSTGTYEQYF
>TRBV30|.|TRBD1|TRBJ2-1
TGTGCCTGGAGTCCCGGGACAGGGAACAATGAGCAGTTCTTC
CAWSPGTGNNEQFF
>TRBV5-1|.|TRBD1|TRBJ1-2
TGCGCCAGCAGCGCCGGGACAGGAGCTGGGAGCTATGGCTACACCTTC
CASSAGTGAGSYGYTF
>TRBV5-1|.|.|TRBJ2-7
TGCGCCAGCAGCTTGGAGCGGACCTACGAGCAGTACTTC
CASSLERTYEQYF
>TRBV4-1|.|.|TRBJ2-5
TGCGCCAGCAGCCAAGCAGCGGGTCTCCAAGAGACCCAGTACTTC
CASSQAAGLQETQYF
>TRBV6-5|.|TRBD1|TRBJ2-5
TGTGCCAGCAGTCAGGACAGGGGGTCTCAAGAGACCCAGTACTTC
CASSQDRGSQETQYF
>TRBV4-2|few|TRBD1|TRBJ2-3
TGTGCCAGCAGCCACGGGACAGCGGACACAGATACGCAGTATTTT
CASSHGTADTDTQYF
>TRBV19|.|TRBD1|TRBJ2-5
TGTGCCAGTAGTATAGGTGTCAGGGGGCTAGGAGAGACCCAGTACTTC
CASSIGVRGLGETQYF
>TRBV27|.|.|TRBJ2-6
TGTGCCAGCAAGAGGGTCTCTGGGGCCAACGTCCTGACTTTC
CASKRVSGANVLTF
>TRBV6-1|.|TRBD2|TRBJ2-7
TGTGCCAGCAGTGGGCGGGAGGGTCAAACCTACGAGCAGTACTTC
CASSGREGQTYEQYF
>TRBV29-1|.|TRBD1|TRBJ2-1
TGCAGCGTCCCGGGACAGGGGTACAATGAGCAGTTCTTC
CSVPGQGYNEQFF
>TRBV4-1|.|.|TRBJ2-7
TGCGCCAGCAGCCAAGATTACGGAGAACCCTACGAGCAGTACTTC
CASSQDYGEPYEQYF